This T cell receptor (beta chain) was observed in a study of blood T cells in healthy people across ages. Study-wide context: Template switching recovered approximately one barcoded beta molecule for every two T cells.

A second PCR, run for roughly 7 to 11 cycles, used a sample-barcoded 5' primer plus a J-beta primer mix. MiXCR, run by TCRdb on the 5' RACE reads, gives a single entry per CDR3 protein. The table records under 1,000,000 distinct CDR3 sequences, about 34% of them present only once. Study-wide results and caveats: Naive CD4+ cell counts and diversity both ran higher in long-lived than in aged donors. A roughly linear fall in TCR beta diversity per million T cells was seen with increasing age. Estimates based on one million T cells were treated as lower bounds.

On this clonotype itself: The target antigen is unknown. A much larger clone differs by one base, so this may be a read error.

Germline CDR1 reads MNHNS; CDR2 reads SASEGT. The CDR3 totals 16 residues. This clonotype was sampled from a man in his late teens or twenties in good health. The chain joins TRBV6-1 to TRBJ1-4, with D maybe TRBD1 (6 bases). The sequencing sample was made of blood. The CDR3 protein is CGSSERWTAAGEKLFF. The CDR3 nucleotides read TGTGGCAGCAGTGAAAGGTGGACAGCGGCGGGCGAAAAACTGTTTTTT.